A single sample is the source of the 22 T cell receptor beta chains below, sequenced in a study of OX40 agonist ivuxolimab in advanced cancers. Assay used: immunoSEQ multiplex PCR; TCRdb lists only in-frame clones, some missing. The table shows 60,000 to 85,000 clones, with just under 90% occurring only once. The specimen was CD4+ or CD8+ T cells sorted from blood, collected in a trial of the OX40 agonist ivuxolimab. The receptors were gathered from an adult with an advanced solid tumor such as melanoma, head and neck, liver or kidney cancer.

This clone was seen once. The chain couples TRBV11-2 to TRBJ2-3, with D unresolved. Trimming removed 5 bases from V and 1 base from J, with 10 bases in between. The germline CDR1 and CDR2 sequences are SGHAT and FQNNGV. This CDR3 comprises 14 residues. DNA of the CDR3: TGTGCCAGCAGCCCATCTGGGGGCACAGATACGCAGTATTTT. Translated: CASSPSGGTDTQYF.

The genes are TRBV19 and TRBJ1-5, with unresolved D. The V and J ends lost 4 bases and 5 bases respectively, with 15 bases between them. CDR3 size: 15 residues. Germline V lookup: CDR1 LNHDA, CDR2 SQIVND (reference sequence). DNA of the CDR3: TGTGCCAGTAGTAAGGTCGGACGCGACCATCAGCCCCAGCATTTT. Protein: CASSKVGRDHQPQHF.

The CDR3, as DNA: TGCGCCAGCAGCTTGGCGACTAGCTACAATGAGCAGTTCTTC. Its protein product is CASSLATSYNEQFF. The V gene is TRBV5-1, the J gene TRBJ2-1; maybe TRBD2 (6 bases). Looked up from germline, CDR1 is SGHRS and CDR2 is YFSETQ. The CDR3 consists of 14 residues. The V gene lost 0 bases and the J gene lost 3 bases, with 7 bases spanning the gap.

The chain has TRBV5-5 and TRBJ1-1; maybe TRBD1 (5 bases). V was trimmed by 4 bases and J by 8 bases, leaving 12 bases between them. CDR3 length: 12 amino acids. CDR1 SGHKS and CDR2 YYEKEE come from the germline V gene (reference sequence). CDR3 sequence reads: CASSPWGREAFF. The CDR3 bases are TGTGCCAGCAGCCCCTGGGGGAGGGAAGCTTTCTTT. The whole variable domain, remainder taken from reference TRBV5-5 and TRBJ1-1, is DAGVTQSPTHLIKTRGQQVTLRCSPISGHKSVSWYQQVLGQGPQFIFQYYEKEERGRGNFPDRFSARQFPNYSSELNVNALLLGDSALYLCASSPWGREAFFGQGTRLTVV.

The CDR3 DNA reads as TGCAGCATTAGCGGGAGGGCCGACGAGCAGTACTTC. It yields the protein CSISGRADEQYF. The chain employs TRBV29-1 and TRBJ2-7; 11 bases map to TRBD2. The CDR3 is 12 residues long. Trimming at V came to 8 bases and at J to 5 bases, leaving 5 bases not matched to a gene. Germline loops: CDR1 SQVTM, CDR2 ANQGSEA.

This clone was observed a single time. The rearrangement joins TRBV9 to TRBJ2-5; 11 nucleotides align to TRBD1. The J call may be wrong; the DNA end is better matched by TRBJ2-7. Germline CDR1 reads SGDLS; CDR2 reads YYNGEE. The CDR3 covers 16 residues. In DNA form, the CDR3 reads TGTGCCAGCAGCGCGTCCGGGACAGGGGGGTTCCACGAGCAGTACTTC. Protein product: CASSASGTGGFHEQYF.

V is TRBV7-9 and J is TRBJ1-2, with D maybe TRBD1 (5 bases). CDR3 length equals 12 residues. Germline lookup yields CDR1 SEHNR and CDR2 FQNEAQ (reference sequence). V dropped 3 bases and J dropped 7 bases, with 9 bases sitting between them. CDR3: CASSFQGAGYTF. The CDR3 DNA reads TGTGCCAGCAGCTTCCAGGGCGCTGGCTACACCTTC.

CDR3 loop: CASSYSNSIGQLNTEAFF. DNA for the CDR3: TGTGCCAGCAGTTACTCGAACAGTATAGGGCAGCTGAACACTGAAGCTTTCTTT. The V and J genes are TRBV6-7 and TRBJ1-1, with no clear D. TRBV6-7 is an ORF for which the function is uncertain. V dropped 0 bases and J dropped 0 bases, with 17 bases sitting between them. The CDR3 is made up of 18 amino acids.

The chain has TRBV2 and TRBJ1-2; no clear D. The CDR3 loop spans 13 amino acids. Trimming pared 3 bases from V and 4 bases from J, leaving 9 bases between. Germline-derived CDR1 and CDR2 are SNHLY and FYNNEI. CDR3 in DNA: TGTGCCAGCAGTGAGGTCAGATCCTATGGCTACACCTTC. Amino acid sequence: CASSEVRSYGYTF.

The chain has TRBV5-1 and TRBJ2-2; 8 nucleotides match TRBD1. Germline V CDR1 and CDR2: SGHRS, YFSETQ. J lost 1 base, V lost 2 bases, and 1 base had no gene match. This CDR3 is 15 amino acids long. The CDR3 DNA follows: TGCGCCAGCAGCTTAGGGACAGGGAACACCGGGGAGCTGTTTTTT. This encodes CASSLGTGNTGELFF. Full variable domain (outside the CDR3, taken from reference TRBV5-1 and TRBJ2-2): KAGVTQTPRYLIKTRGQQVTLSCSPISGHRSVSWYQQTPGQGLQFLFEYFSETQRNKGNFPGRFSGRQFSNSRSEMNVSTLELGDSALYLCASSLGTGNTGELFFGEGSRLTVL.

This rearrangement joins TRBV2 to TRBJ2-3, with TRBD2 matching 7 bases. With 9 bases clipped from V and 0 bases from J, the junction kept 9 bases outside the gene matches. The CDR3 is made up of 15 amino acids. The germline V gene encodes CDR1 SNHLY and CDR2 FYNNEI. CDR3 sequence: CARQPSGTSTDTQYF. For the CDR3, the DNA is TGTGCCAGACAACCCAGCGGGACGAGCACAGATACGCAGTATTTT.

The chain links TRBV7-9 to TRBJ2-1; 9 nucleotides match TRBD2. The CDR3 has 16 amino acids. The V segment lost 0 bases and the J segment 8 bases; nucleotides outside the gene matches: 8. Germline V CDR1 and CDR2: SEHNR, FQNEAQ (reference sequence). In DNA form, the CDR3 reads TGTGCCAGCAGCTTAGCGGGCGGGAGGGTTAGTGATGAGCAGTTCTTC. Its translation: CASSLAGGRVSDEQFF.

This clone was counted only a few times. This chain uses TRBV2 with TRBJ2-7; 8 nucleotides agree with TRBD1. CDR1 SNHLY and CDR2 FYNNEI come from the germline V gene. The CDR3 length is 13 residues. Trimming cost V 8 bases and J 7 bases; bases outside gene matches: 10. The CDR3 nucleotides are TGTGCCAGCGAAAGTCAGGGGGCGGGGGAGCAGTACTTC. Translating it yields CASESQGAGEQYF.

This CDR3 reads CASSSLAGGRDTQYF. In DNA form, the CDR3 reads TGTGCCAGCAGCTCACTAGCGGGGGGGCGAGATACGCAGTATTTT. The chain couples TRBV11-2 to TRBJ2-3; 13 bases align to TRBD2. The V gene's germline CDR1 is SGHAT and CDR2 FQNNGV. V was pared by 4 bases and J by 5 bases, with 3 bases of the junction left unmatched. The CDR3 loop spans 15 amino acids.

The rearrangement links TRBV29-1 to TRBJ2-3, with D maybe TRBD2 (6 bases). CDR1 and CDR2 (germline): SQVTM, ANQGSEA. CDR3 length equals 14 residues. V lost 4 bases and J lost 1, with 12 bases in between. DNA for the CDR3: TGCAGCGTTGCCGAGGGACTGCGCACAGATACGCAGTATTTT. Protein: CSVAEGLRTDTQYF.

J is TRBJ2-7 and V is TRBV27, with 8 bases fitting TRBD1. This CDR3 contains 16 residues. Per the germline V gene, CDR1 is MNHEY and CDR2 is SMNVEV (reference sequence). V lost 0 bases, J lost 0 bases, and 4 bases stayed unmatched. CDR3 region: CASSLSATGVSYEQYF. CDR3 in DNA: TGTGCCAGCAGTTTATCTGCGACAGGGGTCTCCTACGAGCAGTACTTC.

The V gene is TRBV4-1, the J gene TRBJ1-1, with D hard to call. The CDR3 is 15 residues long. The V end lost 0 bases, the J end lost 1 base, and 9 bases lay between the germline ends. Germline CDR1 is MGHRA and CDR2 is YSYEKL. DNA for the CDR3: TGCGCCAGCAGCCAAGACTTGAACAAGAACACTGAAGCTTTCTTT. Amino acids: CASSQDLNKNTEAFF.

For the CDR3, the DNA is TGTGCCTGGAGTGTACAGTTGCGGGATGGCTACACCTTC. It encodes CAWSVQLRDGYTF. The chain joins TRBV30 to TRBJ1-2; D remains ambiguous. Germline V gives CDR1 GTSNPN, CDR2 SVGIG (reference sequence). The V gene lost 0 bases and the J gene lost 6 bases, with 11 bases spanning the gap. The CDR3 length is 13 residues.

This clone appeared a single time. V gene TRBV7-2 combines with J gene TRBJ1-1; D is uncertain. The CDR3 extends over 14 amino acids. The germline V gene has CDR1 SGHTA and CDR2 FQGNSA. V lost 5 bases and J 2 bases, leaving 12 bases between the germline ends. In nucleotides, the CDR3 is TGTGCCAGCAGCCCCGGGCGGGCAAACACTGAAGCTTTCTTT. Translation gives CASSPGRANTEAFF.

This CDR3 is CAIGAGTGASEQYF. The CDR3 bases are TGTGCCATAGGAGCGGGAACGGGGGCCTCCGAGCAGTACTTC. This chain uses TRBV7-2 with TRBJ2-7; a possible D gene is TRBD2 (7 bases). The CDR3 sequence is 14 residues long. V shed 10 bases and J shed 6 bases, with 22 bases lying between them. CDR1 and CDR2 (germline): SGHTA, FQGNSA.

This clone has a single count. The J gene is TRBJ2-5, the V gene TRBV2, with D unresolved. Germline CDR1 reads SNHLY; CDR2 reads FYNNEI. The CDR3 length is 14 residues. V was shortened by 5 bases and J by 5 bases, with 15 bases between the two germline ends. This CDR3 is CASSKGPLGETQYF. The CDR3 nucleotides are TGTGCCAGCAGTAAAGGACCCCTGGGGGAGACCCAGTACTTC.

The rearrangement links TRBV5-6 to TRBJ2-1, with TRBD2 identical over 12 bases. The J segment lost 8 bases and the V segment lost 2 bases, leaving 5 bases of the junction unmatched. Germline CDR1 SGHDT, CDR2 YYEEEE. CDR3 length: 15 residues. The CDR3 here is CASSFLAGGLDEQFF. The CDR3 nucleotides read TGTGCCAGCAGCTTTCTAGCGGGGGGGCTCGATGAGCAGTTCTTC.